The T cell receptor beta chain described here comes from a study of blood T cell repertoires in COVID-19 (dated by TCRdb to the early 2020s). Concerning the study at large: Samples from collaborators originated in the United States, Italy and Spain and spanned both the acute and convalescent phases of COVID-19. HLA class I and class II types, where available, came from metadata supplied by the sample provider rather than from assay-based typing. The repertoires were made available in a free public database intended to serve as a resource for research on the immune response to SARS-CoV-2. Samples were obtained from the ongoing ImmuneRACE study (first 160 participants) and from 1,200 or so subjects provided by 6 global collaborators. The dataset comprised deeply sampled blood TCRbeta repertoires from subjects exposed to, actively infected with, or recovered from COVID-19. A de-identified subject ID, COVID-19 status, age in years and sex were almost always included in the sample metadata. The material from the prospective study consisted of cDNA or gDNA derived from T cells, B-cell-depleted T cells, or PBMCs. The paper's findings and limits, for the study overall: How much clinical and demographic metadata was included differed by source and by participant, and the metadata was provided uncurated.

The immunoSEQ Assay, a bias-controlled multiplex PCR, was used to amplify TCRbeta CDR3 regions from genomic DNA. In the authors' own workflow: The number of nucleated cells in each sample was estimated from the amplification of reference gene primers within the assay. Sequence reads were collapsed and filtered to measure the absolute abundance of every unique TCRbeta CDR3 rearrangement. For each sample, productive Simpson clonality was calculated as the square root of Simpson's diversity index across productive rearrangements. This is the immuneACCESS table as TCRdb keeps it, with only in-frame sequences that have V and J called. A part of the clones is gone; compared with another copy, unresolved V genes explain less than half, and the rest is unexplained. Clone size and V and J calls were adopted from that table, with D and trimming inferred from the DNA. Counted in this sample were over 150,000 clones; around 90% of them appeared once. The top ten hold more than 2% of the sample.

For this clone: Its antigen specificity is not known. Per-nucleotide qualities are absent, and no much larger clonotype sits a single base away.

Participants in the prospective study were enrolled through a virtual design, were aged about 18 to 89 years, and lived in 24 United States geographic areas. In the prospective study, cohorts were assigned on the basis of participant-reported clinical history obtained from a screening survey and a study questionnaire. ImmuneRACE Cohort 3 recovered participants were defined by two consecutive negative NP/OP PCR tests, healthcare professional clearance, or symptom resolution. Mobile phlebotomists in the prospective study collected whole blood, serum and a nasopharyngeal or oropharyngeal swab from every participant. Over a roughly 2-month period, participants in the prospective study had the option of providing additional blood draws and questionnaires. Blood samples from the prospective study were shipped frozen or at room temperature prior to DNA extraction. From the germline V gene, CDR1 is SGHTA and CDR2 is FQGNSA. V ends up 1 base short and J 6 bases short, with an unmatched junction base count of 5. The cysteine opens and the phenylalanine closes a CDR3 of 15 amino acids. CDR3 DNA only is kept here, 45 bases in frame from base 1.

The sequence is built from TRBV7-2 and TRBJ1-1; 10 central bases correspond to TRBD1. The material sequenced was PBMCs or T cells enriched from blood (not recorded which). The receptor was isolated from a woman under 40 who had recovered from COVID-19. The nucleotide sequence is TGTGCCAGCAGCTTAGGACCCGGGACAGGGGCTGAAGCTTTCTTT. This encodes CASSLGPGTGAEAFF.